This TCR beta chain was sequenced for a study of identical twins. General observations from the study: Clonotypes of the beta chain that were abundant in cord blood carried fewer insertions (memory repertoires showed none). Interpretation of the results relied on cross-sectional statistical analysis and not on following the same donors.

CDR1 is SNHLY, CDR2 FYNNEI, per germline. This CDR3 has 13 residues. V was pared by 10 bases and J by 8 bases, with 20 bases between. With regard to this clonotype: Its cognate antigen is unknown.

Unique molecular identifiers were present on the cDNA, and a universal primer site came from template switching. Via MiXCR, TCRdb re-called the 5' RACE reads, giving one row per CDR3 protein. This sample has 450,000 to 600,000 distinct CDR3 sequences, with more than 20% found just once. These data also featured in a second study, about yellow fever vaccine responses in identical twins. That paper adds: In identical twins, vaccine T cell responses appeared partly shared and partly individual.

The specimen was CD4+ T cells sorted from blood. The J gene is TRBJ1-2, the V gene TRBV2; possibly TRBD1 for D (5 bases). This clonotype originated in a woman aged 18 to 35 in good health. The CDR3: CATPSRWAGGYTF. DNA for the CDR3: TGTGCCACCCCTAGCCGGTGGGCAGGGGGCTACACCTTC. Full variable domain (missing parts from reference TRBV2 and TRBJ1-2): EPEVTQTPSHQVTQMGQEVILRCVPISNHLYFYWYRQILGQKVEFLVSFYNNEISEKSEIFDDQFSVERPDGSNFTLKIRSTKLEDSAMYFCATPSRWAGGYTFGSGTRLTVV.